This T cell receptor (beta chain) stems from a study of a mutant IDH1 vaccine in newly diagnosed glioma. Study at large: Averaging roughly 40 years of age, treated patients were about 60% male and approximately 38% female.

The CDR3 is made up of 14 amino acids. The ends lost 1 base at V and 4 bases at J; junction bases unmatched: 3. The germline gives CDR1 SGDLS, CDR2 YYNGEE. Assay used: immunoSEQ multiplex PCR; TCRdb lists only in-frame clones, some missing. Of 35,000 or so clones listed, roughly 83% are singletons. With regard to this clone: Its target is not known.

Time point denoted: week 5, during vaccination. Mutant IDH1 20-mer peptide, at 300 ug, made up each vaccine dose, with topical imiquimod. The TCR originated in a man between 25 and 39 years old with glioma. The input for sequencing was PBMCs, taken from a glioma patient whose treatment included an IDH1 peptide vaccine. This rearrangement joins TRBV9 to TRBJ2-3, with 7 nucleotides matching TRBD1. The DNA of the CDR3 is TGTGCCAGCAGCGTAAGACAGGGACCAGATACGCAGTATTTT. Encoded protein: CASSVRQGPDTQYF.